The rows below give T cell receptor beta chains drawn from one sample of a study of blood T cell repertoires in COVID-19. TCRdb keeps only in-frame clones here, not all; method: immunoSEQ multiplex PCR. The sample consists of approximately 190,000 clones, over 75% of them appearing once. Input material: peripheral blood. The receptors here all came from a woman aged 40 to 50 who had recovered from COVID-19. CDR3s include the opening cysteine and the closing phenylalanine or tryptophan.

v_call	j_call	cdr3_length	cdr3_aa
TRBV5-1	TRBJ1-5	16	CASSLMPDRGGQPQHF
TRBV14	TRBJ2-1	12	CASSQVSVEQFF
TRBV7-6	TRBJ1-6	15	CASSAGGRINSPLHF
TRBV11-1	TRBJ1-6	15	CASSAREGVNSPLHF
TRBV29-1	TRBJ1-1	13	CSGCLEGGTEAFF
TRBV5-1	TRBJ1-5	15	CASSLSGKTNQPQHF
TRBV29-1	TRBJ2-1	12	CSVGTGYNEQFF
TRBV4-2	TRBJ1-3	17	CASSQDFPSGYGNTIYF
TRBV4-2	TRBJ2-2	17	CASSQDSLAANTGELFF
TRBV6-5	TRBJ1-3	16	CASSYQQTWTGNTIYF
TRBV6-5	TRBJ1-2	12	CASTGQGYGYTF
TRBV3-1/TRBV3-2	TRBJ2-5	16	CASTLAGGPRQETQYF
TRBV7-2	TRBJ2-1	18	CASSLAGGPGTGHNEQFF
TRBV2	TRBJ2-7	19	CASQRRRGTDSLISYEQYF
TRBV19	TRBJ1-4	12	CASSDYGQGLFF
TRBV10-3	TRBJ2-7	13	CAIRETGYHEQYF
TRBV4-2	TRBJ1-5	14	CASSPGQGQQPQHF
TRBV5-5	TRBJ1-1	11	CASSLGPEAFF
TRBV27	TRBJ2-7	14	CASKFSGNSYEQYF
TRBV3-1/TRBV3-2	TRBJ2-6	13	CASSHGAGNVLTF
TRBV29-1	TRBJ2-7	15	CSVEGGTSGDYEQYF
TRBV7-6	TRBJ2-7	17	CASSLDGGDVFSYEQYF
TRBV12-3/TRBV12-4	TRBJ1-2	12	CASRTGGHGYTF
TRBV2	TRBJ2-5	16	CASSEASQGWQETQYF
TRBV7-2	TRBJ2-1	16	CASSLAAGGLYNEQFF
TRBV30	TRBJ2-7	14	CAWSIETGVLEQYF
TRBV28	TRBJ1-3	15	CASSEGTNAGNTIYF
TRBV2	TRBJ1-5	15	CASRDRTGNNQPQHF
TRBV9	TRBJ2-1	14	CASSVEVRDNEQFF
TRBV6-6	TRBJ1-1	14	CASGRQQLNTEAFF